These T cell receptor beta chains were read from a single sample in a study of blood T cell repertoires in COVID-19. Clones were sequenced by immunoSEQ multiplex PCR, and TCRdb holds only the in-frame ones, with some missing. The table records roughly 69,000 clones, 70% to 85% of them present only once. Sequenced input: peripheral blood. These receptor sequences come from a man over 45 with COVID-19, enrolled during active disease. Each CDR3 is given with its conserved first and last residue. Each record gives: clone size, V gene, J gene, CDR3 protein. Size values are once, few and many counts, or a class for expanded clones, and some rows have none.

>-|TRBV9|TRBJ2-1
CASSVATTPGYNEQFF
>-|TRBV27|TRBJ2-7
CASSFSRGYEQYF
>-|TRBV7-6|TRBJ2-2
CASSLSGWGTGELFF
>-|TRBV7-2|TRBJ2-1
CASSLASGSGGAEQFF
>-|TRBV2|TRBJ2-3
CASSEGLAGVTDTQYF
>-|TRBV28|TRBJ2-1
CASRGTSGGANEQFF
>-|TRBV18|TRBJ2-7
CASSALPRGRNSYEQYF
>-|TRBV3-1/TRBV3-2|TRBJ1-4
CASSQSSRHNLFF
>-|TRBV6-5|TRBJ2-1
CASSPFRDRNNEQFF
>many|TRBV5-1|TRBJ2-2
CASSLATGGTGELFF
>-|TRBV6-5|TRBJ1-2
CASSRDREYGYTF
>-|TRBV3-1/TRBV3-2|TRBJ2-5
CASSSQTGGAKYF
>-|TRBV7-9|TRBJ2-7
CASSLGLLGEQYF
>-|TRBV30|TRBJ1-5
CAWGQGAGNQPQHF
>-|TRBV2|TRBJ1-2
CARITPDRDGYTF
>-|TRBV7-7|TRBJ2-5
CASSSGSGGSRETQYF
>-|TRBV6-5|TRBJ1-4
CATLNLGREKLFF
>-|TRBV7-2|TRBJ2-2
CASSFDRASGELFF
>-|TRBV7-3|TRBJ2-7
CASSPPRTGATYEQYF
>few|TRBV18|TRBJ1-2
CASSPGTGANYGYTF
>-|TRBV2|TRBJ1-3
CASRYGRGPGNTIYF
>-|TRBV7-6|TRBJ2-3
CASTTVGATDTQYF
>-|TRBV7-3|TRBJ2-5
CASSLSASGGPETQYF
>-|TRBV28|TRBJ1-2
CASREGDYGYTF
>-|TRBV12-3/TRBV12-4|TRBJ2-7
CASSLGGADEQYF
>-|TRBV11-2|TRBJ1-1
CASSLGQGRSNTEAFF
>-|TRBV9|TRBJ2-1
CASSVNRGVYEQFF
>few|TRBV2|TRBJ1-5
CASSPGVLPQHF
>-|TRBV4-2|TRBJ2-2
CASSHGTGSGELFF
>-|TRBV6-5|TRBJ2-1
CASSYSKQGNEQFF
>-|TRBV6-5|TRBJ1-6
CASSYQRISPLHF
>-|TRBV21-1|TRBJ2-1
CASSKDGGGAYNEQFF
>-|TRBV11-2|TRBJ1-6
CASSPRRAGGSYNSPLHF
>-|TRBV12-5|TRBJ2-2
CASGTGQRAGELFF
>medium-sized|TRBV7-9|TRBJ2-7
CASSPPTGQPLEQYF
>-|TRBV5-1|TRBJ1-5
CASSFYPSDQPQHF
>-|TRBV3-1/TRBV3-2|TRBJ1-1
CASSGGLGAEAFF
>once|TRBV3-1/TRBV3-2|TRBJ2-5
CASSQDGGSYQETQYF
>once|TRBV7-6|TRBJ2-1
CASSNILTGGNYNEQFF
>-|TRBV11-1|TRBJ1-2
CASSLVDGPGSYGYTF
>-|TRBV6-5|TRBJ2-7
CASSNSGTGFGEQYF